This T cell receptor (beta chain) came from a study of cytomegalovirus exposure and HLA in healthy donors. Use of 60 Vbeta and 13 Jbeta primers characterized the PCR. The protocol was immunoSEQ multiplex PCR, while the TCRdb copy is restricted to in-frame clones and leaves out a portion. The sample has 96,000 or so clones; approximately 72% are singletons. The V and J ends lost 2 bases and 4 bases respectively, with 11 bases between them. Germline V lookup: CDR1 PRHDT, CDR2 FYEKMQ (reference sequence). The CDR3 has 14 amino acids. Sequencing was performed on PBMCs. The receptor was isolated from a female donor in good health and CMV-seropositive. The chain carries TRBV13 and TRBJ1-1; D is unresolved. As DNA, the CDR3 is TGTGCCAGCAGCTTACTCCGGGGAGGCACTGAAGCTTTCTTT. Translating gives CASSLLRGGTEAFF.